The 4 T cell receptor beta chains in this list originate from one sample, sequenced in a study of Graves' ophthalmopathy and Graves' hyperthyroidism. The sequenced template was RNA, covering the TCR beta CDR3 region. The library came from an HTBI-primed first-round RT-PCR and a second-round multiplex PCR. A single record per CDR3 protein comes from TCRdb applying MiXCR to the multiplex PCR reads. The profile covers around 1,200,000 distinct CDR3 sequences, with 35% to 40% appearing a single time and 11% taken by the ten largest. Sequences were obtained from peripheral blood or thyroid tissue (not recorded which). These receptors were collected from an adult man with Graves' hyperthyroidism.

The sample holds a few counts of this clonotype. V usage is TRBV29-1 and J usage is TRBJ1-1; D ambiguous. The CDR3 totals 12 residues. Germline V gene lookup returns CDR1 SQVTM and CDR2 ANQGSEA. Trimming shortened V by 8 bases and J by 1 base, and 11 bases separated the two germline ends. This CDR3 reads CSLEWGNTEAFF. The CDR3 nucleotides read TGCAGCTTAGAGTGGGGGAACACTGAAGCTTTCTTT.

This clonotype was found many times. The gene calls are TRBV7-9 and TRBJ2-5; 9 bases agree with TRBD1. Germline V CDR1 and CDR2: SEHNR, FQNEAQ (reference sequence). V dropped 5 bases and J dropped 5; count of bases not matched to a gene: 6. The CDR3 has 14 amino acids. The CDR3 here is CASSRRDRVETQYF. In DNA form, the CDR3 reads TGTGCCAGCAGCCGGCGGGACAGGGTGGAGACCCAGTACTTC.

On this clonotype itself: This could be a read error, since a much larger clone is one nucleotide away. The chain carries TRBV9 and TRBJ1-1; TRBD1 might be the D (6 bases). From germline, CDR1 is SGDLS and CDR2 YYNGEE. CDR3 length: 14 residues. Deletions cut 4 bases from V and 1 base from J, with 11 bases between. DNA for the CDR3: TGTGCCAGCAGCCCCTCAGGGGCGAACACTGAAGCTTTCTTT. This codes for CASSPSGANTEAFF.

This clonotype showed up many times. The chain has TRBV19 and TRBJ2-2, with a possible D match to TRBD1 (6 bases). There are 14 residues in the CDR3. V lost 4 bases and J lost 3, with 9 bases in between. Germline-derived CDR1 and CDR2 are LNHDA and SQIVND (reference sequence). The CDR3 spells CASSTDRYTGELFF. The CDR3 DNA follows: TGTGCCAGTAGTACGGACAGATACACCGGGGAGCTGTTTTTT.